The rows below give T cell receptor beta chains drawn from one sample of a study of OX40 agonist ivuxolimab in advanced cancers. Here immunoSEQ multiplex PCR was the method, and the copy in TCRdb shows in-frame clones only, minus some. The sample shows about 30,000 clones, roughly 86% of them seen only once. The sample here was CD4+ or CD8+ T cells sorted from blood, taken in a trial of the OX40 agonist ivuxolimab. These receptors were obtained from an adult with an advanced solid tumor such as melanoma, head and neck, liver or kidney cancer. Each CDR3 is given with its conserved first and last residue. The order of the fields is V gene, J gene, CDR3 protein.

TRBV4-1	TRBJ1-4	CASSHWTGSGGTNEKLFF
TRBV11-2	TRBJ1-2	CASSLGTGGKGYTF
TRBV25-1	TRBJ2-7	CASSELTENYEQYF
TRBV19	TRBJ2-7	CASSIGTLDEQYF
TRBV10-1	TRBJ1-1	CASSESRDHTEAFF
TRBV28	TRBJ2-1	CASSFFQAGVGNEQFF
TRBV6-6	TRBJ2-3	CASSPGEGAADTQYF
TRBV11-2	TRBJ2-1	CASSLDASGSIFGSYNEQFF
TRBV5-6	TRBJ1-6	CASSLVRDSNSPLHF
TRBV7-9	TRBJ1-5	CASSQGASNQPQHF
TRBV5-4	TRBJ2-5	CASSSNTRFVETQYF
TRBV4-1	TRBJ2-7	CASSQVRTSGIYEQYF
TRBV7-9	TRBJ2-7	CATTGVYEQYF
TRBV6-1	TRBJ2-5	CASSRLAGGQETQYF
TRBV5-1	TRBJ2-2	CASSPVDRDTGELFF
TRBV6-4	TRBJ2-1	CASSALEWDEQFF
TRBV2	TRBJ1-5	CASSGGTWKQPQHF
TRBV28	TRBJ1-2	CASSPPSGQGAGEGYTF
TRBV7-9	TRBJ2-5	CASTSHEPQISQYF
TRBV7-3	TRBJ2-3	CASSLSWSDTQYF
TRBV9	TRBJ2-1	CASSVAASARNNEQFF
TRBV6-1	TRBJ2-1	CATGLAEYNEQFF
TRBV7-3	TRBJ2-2	CASSPRMGGELFF
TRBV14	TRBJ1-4	CASSQVSGMGEKLFF
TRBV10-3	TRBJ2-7	CATSMRLAGVISYEQYF
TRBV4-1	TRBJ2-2	CASSQWGEGGTGELFF
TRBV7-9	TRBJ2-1	CASSLGDYLPYNEQFF
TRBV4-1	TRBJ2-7	CASSQGGDSYEQYF
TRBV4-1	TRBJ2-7	CASSLQNRDEQYF
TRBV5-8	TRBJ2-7	CASSLWTSGYEQYF
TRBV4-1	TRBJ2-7	CASSQDYYEQYF
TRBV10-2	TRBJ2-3	CASSSGRSTDTQYF
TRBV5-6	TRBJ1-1	CASSLGGMNTEAFF
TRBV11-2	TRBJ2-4	CASSLERRGDIQYF
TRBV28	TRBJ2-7	CASSLTGTAAEQYF
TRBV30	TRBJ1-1	CAWSVQGGPMGWFTEAFF
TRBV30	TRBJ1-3	CAWSESTGNTIYF
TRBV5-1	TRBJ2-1	CASSFSGSYNEQFF
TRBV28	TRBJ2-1	CASSLGGVNEQFF
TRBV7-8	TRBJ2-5	CASSFADPQETQYF
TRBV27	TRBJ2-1	CASSSQLKNEQFF
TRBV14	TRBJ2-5	CASSQSTVETQYF
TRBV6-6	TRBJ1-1	CASSNPGQGANTEAFF
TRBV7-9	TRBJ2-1	CASSHTSGSLYNEQFF
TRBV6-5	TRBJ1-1	CASSFTGQGNTEAFF
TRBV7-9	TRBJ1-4	CASSSRQGGDEKLFF
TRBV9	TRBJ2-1	CASSFTGTPNEQFF
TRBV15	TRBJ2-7	CATSSPGGDEQYF
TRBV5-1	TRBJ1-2	CASSPLRNRVELYGYTF
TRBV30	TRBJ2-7	CAWSVGTGDYEQYF